This T cell receptor beta chain originates from a study of T cell responses to AZD1222 COVID-19 vaccine. Study-level results: Most donors were white British, females outnumbered males, and clonal diversity was possibly underestimated. Sampling captured repertoires only after the peak T cell response.

Sequencing was performed with immunoSEQ multiplex PCR; in TCRdb, only in-frame clones are kept and a portion is missing. The profile shows some 120,000 clones, about nine tenths of them singletons. Germline V gene sequence: CDR1 LGHDT, CDR2 YNNKEL (reference sequence). This CDR3 comprises 13 residues. The V end was cut by 0 bases, the J end by 5 bases, with 8 bases between. Comments on this clone: Its antigen is currently unknown.

This TCR was recovered from an adult in good health. Source: peripheral blood, taken on day 0 of AZD1222 vaccination. The rearrangement links TRBV3-1 (or the pseudogene TRBV3-2) to TRBJ2-7; D gene ambiguous. The CDR3 region has the DNA TGTGCCAGCAGCCAAGATACGGTTAACGAGCAGTACTTC. It specifies CASSQDTVNEQYF.